This TCR beta chain was recorded in a study of T cell responses to AZD1222 COVID-19 vaccine. To note about this clone: Its antigen is unknown.

TCRdb's copy holds only in-frame clones and misses some; the assay was immunoSEQ multiplex PCR. Of approximately 140,000 clones listed, 80% to 95% are singletons. The length of the CDR3 is 15 residues. The V gene lost 1 base and the J gene lost 8 bases, with 17 bases spanning the gap. Germline V lookup: CDR1 SGHVS, CDR2 FNYEAQ. Study results and caveats: Repertoire samples came only from after the peak T cell response. Breadth and depth of Spike-specific TCRs rose after two AZD1222 doses.

The chain couples TRBV7-6 to TRBJ1-2; maybe TRBD1 (6 bases). This TCR was recovered from an adult who received the AZD1222 COVID-19 vaccine. The sequences come from peripheral blood, collected 28 days after the second AZD1222 dose. CDR3: CASSLGGGPKGGYTF. CDR3 DNA sequence: TGTGCCAGCAGCTTAGGGGGGGGGCCTAAAGGAGGCTACACCTTC.